This TCR beta chain was captured by sequencing in a study of cytomegalovirus exposure and HLA in healthy donors. Broader study findings: As a later analysis revealed, the rate of TCR association differed by HLA locus, with DRB1 most and HLA-C fewest. The likely origin of a cluster of highly shared sequence variants was a sequencing artifact. Cytomegalovirus-associated TCR beta chains were listed, numbering more than 150.

The PCR used 60 Vbeta and 13 Jbeta primers. The protocol was immunoSEQ multiplex PCR, while the TCRdb copy is restricted to in-frame clones and leaves out a portion. The sample has approximately 200,000 clones; just under 75% are singletons. Remarks on this clone: Its specificity is not known.

The CDR3 is 19 amino acids. V gave up 1 base and J gave up 1 base; unmatched junction bases: 13. Germline values: CDR1 SGHVS, CDR2 FQNEAQ. The sequence was obtained from a man aged 30 to 45 in good health and CMV-seropositive. Material: PBMCs. The chain carries TRBV7-8 and TRBJ2-7, with 10 bases lining up with TRBD2. DNA of the CDR3: TGTGCCAGCAGCTTAGTGGGTGACGTCAGGACTAGCGGATCCTACGAGCAGTACTTC. Amino acid sequence: CASSLVGDVRTSGSYEQYF. Complete variable domain (other parts from reference TRBV7-8 and TRBJ2-7): GAGVSQSPRYKVAKRGQDVALRCDPISGHVSLFWYQQALGQGPEFLTYFQNEAQLDKSGLPSDRFFAERPEGSVSTLKIQRTQQEDSAVYLCASSLVGDVRTSGSYEQYFGPGTRLTVT.